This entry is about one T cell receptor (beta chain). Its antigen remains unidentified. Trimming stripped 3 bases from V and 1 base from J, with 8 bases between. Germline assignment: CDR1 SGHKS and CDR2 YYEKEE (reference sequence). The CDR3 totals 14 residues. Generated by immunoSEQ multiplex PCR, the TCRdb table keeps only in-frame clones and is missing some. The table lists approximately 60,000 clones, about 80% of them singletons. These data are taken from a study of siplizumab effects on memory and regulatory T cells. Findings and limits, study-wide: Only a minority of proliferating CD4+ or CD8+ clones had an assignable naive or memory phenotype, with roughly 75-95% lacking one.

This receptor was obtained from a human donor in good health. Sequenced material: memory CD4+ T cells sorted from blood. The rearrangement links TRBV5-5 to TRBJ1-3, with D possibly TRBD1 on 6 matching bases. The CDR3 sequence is CASSYRVSGNTIYF. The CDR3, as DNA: TGTGCCAGCAGCTACAGGGTATCTGGAAACACCATATATTTT.